This T cell receptor beta chain was obtained from a study of Ad26.COV2.S vaccination and SARS-CoV-2 variants. Study findings and constraints: Greater spike-specific TCR breadth was seen in vaccine recipients than in placebo recipients.

Germline CDR1 is MNHEY and CDR2 is SMNVEV (reference sequence). The V gene lost 4 bases and the J gene lost 6 bases, with 4 bases spanning the gap. The CDR3 totals 11 residues. As for this clone: Its antigen is unknown.

The data were produced by immunoSEQ multiplex PCR, yet TCRdb's version contains in-frame clones alone and is incomplete. This repertoire shows 440,000 or so clones, 90% found once; its top ten account for about 4.1%. The treatment here: 15 to 20 received Ad26.COV2.S at low or high dose, single or two shots; roughly five received placebo; per-sample allocation not given. Sampling was done on day 63 after the first vaccine or placebo injection. This chain uses TRBV27 with TRBJ2-1; D call uncertain. Sequences were derived from peripheral blood, sampled in a trial of Ad26.COV2.S vaccine versus placebo. This receptor was obtained from a person aged 18-60 years who received the Ad26.COV2.S COVID-19 vaccine or a placebo. The DNA of the CDR3 is TGTGCCAGCAGTTCACGCAATGAGCAGTTCTTC. It encodes CASSSRNEQFF.